The clone carrying this T cell receptor (beta chain) appeared a few times. TCRdb passed the 5' RACE reads through MiXCR, listing each CDR3 protein once. The sample includes roughly 250,000 distinct CDR3 sequences, about an eighth of them seen just once. The data originate from a study of identical twins. Germline CDR1 MNHNS, CDR2 SASEGT. The CDR3 is 16 amino acids. With 6 bases clipped from V and 0 bases from J, the junction kept 5 bases outside the gene matches. Material: memory (CD45RO+) T cells sorted from blood. The chain carries TRBV6-1 and TRBJ2-4; TRBD2 agrees at 10 bases. The sequence came from a woman aged 18-35 years in good health. Here the CDR3 reads CASSPRTSGAKNIQYF. The CDR3 coding sequence is TGTGCCAGCAGCCCCCGGACTAGCGGAGCCAAAAACATTCAGTACTTC.